This record concerns one T cell receptor beta chain sequence. Its matching antigen is unknown. Measured with immunoSEQ multiplex PCR; TCRdb has only the in-frame clones, and not every one. The sample records 20,000 to 30,000 clones, 83% being singletons. The sample is drawn from a study of graft-versus-host responses after intestinal transplantation. Study-wide background: In this cohort, recipients had multivisceral, liver-intestinal, or isolated intestinal transplants. Study results and limitations: High graft-versus-host to host-versus-graft T cell clonal ratios marked allografts of patients with graft-donor macrochimerism.

CDR1 and CDR2 from the germline V gene are SGHNT and YYREEE (reference sequence). The V segment lost 4 bases and the J segment 10 bases; nucleotides outside the gene matches: 4. CDR3 length: 12 residues. This TCR was sampled from a human patient who received an intestinal transplant, so some T cells may come from the graft donor. The source was PBMCs, collected around 29 days after intestinal transplant. J is TRBJ2-1 and V is TRBV5-4, with TRBD1 matching over 8 bases. CDR3 DNA: TGTGCCAGCAGCCACGGACAGGGAGAGCAGTTCTTC. Its protein product is CASSHGQGEQFF.